This T cell receptor (beta chain) was documented in a study of blood T cell repertoires in COVID-19 (dated by TCRdb to the early 2020s). Turning to the overall study: Samples from collaborators originated in the United States, Italy and Spain and spanned both the acute and convalescent phases of COVID-19. The prospective study material was composed of cDNA or gDNA derived from T cells, B-cell-depleted T cells, or PBMCs. The dataset comprised deeply sampled blood TCRbeta repertoires from subjects exposed to, actively infected with, or recovered from COVID-19. A freely available public database, intended as a resource for researchers studying the immune response to SARS-CoV-2, is where the repertoires were released. Samples came from the ongoing ImmuneRACE study (first 160 participants) plus 1,254 subjects from 6 global collaborators. The sample metadata nearly always contained a de-identified subject ID, COVID-19 status, age in years and sex. HLA class I and class II types, where available, came from metadata supplied by the sample provider rather than from assay-based typing. General conclusions and limits of the study: Clinical and demographic metadata were provided uncurated, with the amount varying by source and participant.

CDR1 and CDR2, looked up from the germline V gene (reference sequence), are DFQATT and SNEGSKA. Trimming takes 3 bases off V and 10 bases off J; junction bases not matched to a gene: 6. Including cysteine and phenylalanine, the CDR3 has 13 amino acids. Only the CDR3 DNA is retained, 39 bases long and in frame from the first base. TCRbeta CDR3 regions were amplified from genomic DNA using the immunoSEQ Assay, a bias-controlled multiplex PCR. On the study's bioinformatics: Nucleated cell counts per sample were estimated from amplification of reference gene primers within the assay. To quantify the absolute abundance of each unique TCRbeta CDR3 rearrangement, sequence reads were collapsed and filtered. For each sample, productive Simpson clonality was calculated as the square root of Simpson's diversity index over productive rearrangements. TCRdb obtained this table from immuneACCESS and retained in-frame rearrangements with V and J assigned. These tables miss some clones; where compared with another copy, unresolved V genes account for less than half of the shortfall, and the remainder is unexplained. D and trimming were read from the DNA, whereas the V and J calls and clone size are those reported in that table. The sample includes about 250,000 clones, with around 82% observed a single time. The ten most abundant clones make up under 5.5% of the sample.

Concerning this clone: Its target antigen remains unknown. No base qualities exist here, and no much larger clone lies one base off it.

Whole blood was collected in K2EDTA tubes by collaborating institutions according to the institutions' own protocols. Collaborator samples were shipped for TCRbeta analysis as frozen whole blood, isolated PBMCs, or DNA extracted from either sample type. The sample comprised peripheral blood. The clonotype comes from a woman aged 80 or over with active or convalescent COVID-19. The receptor chain draws on TRBV20-1 and TRBJ1-6; 7 central bases correspond to TRBD1. The CDR3: CSASGDSWSPLHF. The DNA sequence is as follows: TGCAGTGCTAGTGGGGACAGCTGGTCACCCCTCCACTTT.